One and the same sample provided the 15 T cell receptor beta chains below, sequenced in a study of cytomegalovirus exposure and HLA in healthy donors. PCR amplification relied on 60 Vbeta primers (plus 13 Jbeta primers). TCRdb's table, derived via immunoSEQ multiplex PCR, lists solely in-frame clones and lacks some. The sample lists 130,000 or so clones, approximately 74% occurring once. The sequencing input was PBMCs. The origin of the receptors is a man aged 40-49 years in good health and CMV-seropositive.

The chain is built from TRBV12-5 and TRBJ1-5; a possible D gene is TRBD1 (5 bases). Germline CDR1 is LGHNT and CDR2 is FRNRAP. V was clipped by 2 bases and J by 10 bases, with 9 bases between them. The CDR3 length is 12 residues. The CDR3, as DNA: TGTGCTAGTGGTTTGCTCCAGGGCCCCCAGCATTTT. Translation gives CASGLLQGPQHF.

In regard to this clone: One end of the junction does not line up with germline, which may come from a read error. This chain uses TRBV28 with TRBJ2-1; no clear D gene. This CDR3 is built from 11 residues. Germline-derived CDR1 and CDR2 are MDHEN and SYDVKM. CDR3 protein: CASSPYNEQFF. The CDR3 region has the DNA TGTGCCAGCAGCCCCTATAATGAGCAGTTCTTC.

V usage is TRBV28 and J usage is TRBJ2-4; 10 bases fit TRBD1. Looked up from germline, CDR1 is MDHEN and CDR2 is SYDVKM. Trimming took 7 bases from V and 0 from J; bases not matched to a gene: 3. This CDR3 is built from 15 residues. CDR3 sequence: CASTDRGLAKNIQYF. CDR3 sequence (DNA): TGTGCCAGCACCGACAGGGGGCTAGCCAAAAACATTCAGTACTTC. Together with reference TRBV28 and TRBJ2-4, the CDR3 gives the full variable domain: DVKVTQSSRYLVKRTGEKVFLECVQDMDHENMFWYRQDPGLGLRLIYFSYDVKMKEKGDIPEGYSVSREKKERFSLILESASTNQTSMYLCASTDRGLAKNIQYFGAGTRLSVL.

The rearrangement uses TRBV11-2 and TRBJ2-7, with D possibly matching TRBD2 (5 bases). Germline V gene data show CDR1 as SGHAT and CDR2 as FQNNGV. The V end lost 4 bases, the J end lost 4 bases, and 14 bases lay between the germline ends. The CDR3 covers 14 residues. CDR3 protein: CASSSPGRGYEQYF. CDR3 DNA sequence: TGTGCCAGCAGCTCGCCGGGGAGAGGTTACGAGCAGTACTTC.

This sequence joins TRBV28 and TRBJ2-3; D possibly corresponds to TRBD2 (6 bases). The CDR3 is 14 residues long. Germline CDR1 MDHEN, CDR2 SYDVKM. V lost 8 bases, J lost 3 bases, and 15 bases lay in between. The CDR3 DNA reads TGTGCCAGCCTGGAGGGGTCAGTTACAGATACGCAGTATTTT. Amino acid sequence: CASLEGSVTDTQYF.

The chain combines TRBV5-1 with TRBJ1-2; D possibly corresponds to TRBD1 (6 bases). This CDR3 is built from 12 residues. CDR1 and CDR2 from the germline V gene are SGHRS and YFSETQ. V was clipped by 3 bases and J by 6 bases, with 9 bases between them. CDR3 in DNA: TGCGCCAGCAGCTCGGACAGAGATGGCTACACCTTC. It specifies CASSSDRDGYTF. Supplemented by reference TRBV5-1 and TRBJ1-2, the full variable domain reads KAGVTQTPRYLIKTRGQQVTLSCSPISGHRSVSWYQQTPGQGLQFLFEYFSETQRNKGNFPGRFSGRQFSNSRSEMNVSTLELGDSALYLCASSSDRDGYTFGSGTRLTVV.

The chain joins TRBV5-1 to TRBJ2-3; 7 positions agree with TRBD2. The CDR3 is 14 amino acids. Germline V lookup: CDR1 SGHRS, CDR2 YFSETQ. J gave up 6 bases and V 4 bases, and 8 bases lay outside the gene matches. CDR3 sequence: CASSAGGGDDTQYF. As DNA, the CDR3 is TGCGCCAGCAGCGCCGGTGGGGGGGATGATACGCAGTATTTT. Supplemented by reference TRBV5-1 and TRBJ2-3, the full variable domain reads KAGVTQTPRYLIKTRGQQVTLSCSPISGHRSVSWYQQTPGQGLQFLFEYFSETQRNKGNFPGRFSGRQFSNSRSEMNVSTLELGDSALYLCASSAGGGDDTQYFGPGTRLTVL.

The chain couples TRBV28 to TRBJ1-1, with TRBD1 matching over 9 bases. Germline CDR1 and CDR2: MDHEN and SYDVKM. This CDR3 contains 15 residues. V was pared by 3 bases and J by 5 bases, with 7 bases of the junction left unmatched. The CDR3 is CASSLITGGRTEAFF. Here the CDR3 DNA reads TGTGCCAGCAGTTTGATCACAGGGGGCAGGACTGAAGCTTTCTTT. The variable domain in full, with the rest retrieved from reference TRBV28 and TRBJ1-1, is DVKVTQSSRYLVKRTGEKVFLECVQDMDHENMFWYRQDPGLGLRLIYFSYDVKMKEKGDIPEGYSVSREKKERFSLILESASTNQTSMYLCASSLITGGRTEAFFGQGTRLTVV.

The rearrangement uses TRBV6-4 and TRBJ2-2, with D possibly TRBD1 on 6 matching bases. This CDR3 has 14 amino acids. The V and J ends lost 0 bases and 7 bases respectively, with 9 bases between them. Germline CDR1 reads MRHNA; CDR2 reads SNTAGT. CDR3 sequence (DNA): TGTGCCAGCAGTGACTCTGGGGGCGGCGGGGAGCTGTTTTTT. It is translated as CASSDSGGGGELFF.

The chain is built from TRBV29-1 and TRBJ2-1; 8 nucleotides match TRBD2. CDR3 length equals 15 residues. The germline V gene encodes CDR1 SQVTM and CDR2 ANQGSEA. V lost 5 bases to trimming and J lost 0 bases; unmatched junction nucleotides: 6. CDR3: CSVKRREASYNEQFF. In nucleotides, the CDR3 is TGCAGCGTTAAAAGGCGGGAGGCCTCCTACAATGAGCAGTTCTTC.

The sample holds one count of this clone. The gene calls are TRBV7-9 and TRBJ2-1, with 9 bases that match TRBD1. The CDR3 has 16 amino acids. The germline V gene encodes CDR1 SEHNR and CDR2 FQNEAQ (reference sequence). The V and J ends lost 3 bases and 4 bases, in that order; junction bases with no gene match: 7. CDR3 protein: CASSFLGGQGYNEQFF. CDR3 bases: TGTGCCAGCAGCTTCTTAGGGGGACAGGGTTACAATGAGCAGTTCTTC.

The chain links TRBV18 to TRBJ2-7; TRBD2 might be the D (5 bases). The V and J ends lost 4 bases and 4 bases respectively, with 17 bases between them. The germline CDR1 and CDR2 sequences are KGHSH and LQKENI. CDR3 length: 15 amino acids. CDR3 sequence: CASSLETTEAYEQYF. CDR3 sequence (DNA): TGTGCCAGCTCACTTGAGACTACCGAGGCTTACGAGCAGTACTTC.

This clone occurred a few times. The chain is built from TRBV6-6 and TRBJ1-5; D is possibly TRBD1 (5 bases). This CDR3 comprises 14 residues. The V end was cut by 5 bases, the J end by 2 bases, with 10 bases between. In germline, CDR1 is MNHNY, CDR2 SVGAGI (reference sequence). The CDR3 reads CASSQGSRNQPQHF. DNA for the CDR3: TGTGCCAGCAGTCAGGGATCGCGCAATCAGCCCCAGCATTTT.

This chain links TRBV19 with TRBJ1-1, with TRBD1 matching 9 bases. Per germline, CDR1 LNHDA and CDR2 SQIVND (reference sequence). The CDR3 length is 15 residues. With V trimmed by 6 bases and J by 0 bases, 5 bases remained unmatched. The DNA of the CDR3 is TGTGCCAGTAGGGGGGACAGGGAATTGAACACTGAAGCTTTCTTT. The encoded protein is CASRGDRELNTEAFF.

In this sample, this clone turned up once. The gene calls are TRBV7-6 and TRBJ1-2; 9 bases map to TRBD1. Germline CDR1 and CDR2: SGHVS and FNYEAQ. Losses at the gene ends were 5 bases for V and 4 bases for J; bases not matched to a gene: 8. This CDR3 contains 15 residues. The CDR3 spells CASSREGTGTYGYTF. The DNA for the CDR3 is TGTGCCAGCAGCCGAGAGGGGACAGGGACCTATGGCTACACCTTC.